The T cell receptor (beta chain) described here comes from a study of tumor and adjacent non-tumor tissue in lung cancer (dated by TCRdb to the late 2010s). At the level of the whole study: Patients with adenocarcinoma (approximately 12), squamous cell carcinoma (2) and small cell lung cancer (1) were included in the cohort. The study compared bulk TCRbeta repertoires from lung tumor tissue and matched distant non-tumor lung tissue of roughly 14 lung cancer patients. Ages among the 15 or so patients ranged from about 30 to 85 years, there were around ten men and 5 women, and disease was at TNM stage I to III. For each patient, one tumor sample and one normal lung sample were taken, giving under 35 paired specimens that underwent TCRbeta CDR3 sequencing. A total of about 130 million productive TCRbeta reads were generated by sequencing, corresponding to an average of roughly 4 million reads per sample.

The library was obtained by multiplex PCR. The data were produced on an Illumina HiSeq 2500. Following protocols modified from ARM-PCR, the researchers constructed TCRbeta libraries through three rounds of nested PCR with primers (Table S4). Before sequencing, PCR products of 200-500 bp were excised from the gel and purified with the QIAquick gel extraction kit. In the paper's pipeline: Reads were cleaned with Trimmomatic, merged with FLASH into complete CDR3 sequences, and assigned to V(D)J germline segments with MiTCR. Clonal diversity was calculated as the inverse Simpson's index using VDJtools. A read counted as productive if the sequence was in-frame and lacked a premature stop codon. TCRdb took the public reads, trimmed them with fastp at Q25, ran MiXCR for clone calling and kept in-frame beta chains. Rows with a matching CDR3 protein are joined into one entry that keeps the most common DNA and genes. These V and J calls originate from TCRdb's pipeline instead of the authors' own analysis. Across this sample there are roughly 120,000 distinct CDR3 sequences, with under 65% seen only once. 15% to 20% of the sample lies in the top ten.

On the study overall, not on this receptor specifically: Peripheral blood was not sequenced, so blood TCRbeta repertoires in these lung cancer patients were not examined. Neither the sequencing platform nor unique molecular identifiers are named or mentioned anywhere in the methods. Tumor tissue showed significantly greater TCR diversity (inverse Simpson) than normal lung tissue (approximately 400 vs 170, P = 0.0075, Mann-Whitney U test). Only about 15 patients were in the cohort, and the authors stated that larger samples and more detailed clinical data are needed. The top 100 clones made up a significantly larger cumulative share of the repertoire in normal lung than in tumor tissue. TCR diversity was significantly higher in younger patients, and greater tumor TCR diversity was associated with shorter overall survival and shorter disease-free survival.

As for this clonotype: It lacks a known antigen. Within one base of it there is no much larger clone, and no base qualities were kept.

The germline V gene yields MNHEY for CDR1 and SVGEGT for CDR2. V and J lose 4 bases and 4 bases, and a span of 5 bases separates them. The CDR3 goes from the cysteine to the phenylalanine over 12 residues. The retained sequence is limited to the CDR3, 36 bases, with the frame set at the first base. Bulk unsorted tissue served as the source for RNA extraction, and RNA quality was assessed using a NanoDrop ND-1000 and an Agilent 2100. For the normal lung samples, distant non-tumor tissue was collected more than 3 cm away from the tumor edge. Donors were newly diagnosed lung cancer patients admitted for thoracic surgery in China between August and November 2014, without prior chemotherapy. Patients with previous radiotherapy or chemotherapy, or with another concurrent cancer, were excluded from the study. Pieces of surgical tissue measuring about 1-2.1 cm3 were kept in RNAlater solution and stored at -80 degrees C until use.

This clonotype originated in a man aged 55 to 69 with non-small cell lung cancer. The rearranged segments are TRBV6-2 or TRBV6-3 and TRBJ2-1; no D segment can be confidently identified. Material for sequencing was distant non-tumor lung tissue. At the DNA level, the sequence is TGTGCCAGCAGTTTCCTATACAATGAGCAGTTCTTC. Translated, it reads CASSFLYNEQFF.